One and the same sample provided the 7 T cell receptor beta chains below, sequenced in a study of blood T cell repertoires in COVID-19. Sequencing was performed with immunoSEQ multiplex PCR; in TCRdb, only in-frame clones are kept and a portion is missing. The sample lists about 100,000 clones, around 89% occurring once. The sequencing input was peripheral blood. These receptors were taken from a woman of 80 years or more with acute or convalescent COVID-19.

J is TRBJ2-2 and V is TRBV24-1; perhaps TRBD1 as D (5 bases). The germline V and J ends were trimmed by 5 bases and 4 bases, with 13 bases remaining between them. This CDR3 spans 15 amino acids. In germline, CDR1 is KGHDR, CDR2 SFDVKD. DNA of the CDR3: TGTGCCACCAGTGCTCAGGACACTTTCACCGGGGAGCTGTTTTTT. Residues: CATSAQDTFTGELFF.

The V and J genes are TRBV10-3 and TRBJ1-1, with 9 nucleotides matching TRBD1. Germline CDR1 ENHRY, CDR2 SYGVKD. CDR3 length: 15 amino acids. The V gene end was trimmed by 2 bases and the J gene end by 4 bases; junction bases not matched to a gene: 5. CDR3 DNA sequence: TGTGCCATCAGTGAGGGGACAGGGTTTATCACTGAAGCTTTCTTT. Translating it yields CAISEGTGFITEAFF.

This clone was recorded only once. The identical CDR3 is also encoded by other nucleotide sequences in the sample. The chain joins TRBV6-6 to TRBJ1-1; D uncertain. This CDR3 region has 13 residues. The germline V and J ends were trimmed by 2 bases and 1 base, with 5 bases remaining between them. Germline CDR1 reads MNHNY; CDR2 reads SVGAGI (reference sequence). CDR3 region: CASSYDRNTEAFF. CDR3 nucleotides: TGTGCCAGCAGTTACGATAGGAACACTGAAGCTTTCTTT.

The chain is built from TRBV29-1 and TRBJ1-1, with TRBD1 matching over 7 bases. J gave up 2 bases and V 7 bases, and 13 bases lay outside the gene matches. The CDR3 length is 15 residues. Germline V gene lookup returns CDR1 SQVTM and CDR2 ANQGSEA. CDR3 sequence reads: CSAKPGQRINTEAFF. The DNA for the CDR3 is TGCAGCGCCAAACCGGGACAGCGGATAAACACTGAAGCTTTCTTT.

In this sample, this clone turned up once. This rearrangement joins TRBV7-6 to TRBJ2-7; possibly TRBD1 for D (5 bases). From germline, CDR1 is SGHVS and CDR2 FNYEAQ. V lost 8 bases and J 1 base, leaving 18 bases between the germline ends. This CDR3 comprises 15 residues. The CDR3 here is CASALIQDASYEQYF. CDR3 sequence (DNA): TGTGCCAGCGCGCTGATACAGGACGCTTCCTACGAGCAGTACTTC.

This clone was observed a single time. The chain couples TRBV30 to TRBJ2-5; D unresolved. This CDR3 is built from 12 residues. Germline CDR1 GTSNPN, CDR2 SVGIG (reference sequence). The V gene lost 1 base and the J gene lost 1 base, with 4 bases spanning the gap. CDR3 sequence: CAWSARQETQYF. CDR3 nucleotides: TGTGCCTGGAGTGCCCGCCAAGAGACCCAGTACTTC.

The rearrangement joins TRBV18 to TRBJ2-7; no clear D gene. The CDR3 length is 12 residues. The ends were cut back, 6 bases at V and 3 bases at J, with 9 bases in the middle. CDR1 is KGHSH and CDR2 is LQKENI in the germline V gene. CDR3 nucleotide sequence: TGTGCCAGCTCGAGAGATAGCTACGAGCAGTACTTC. Translating it yields CASSRDSYEQYF.